A selection of T cell receptor beta chains follows, all from one sample in a study of blood T cell repertoires in COVID-19. Clones were sequenced by immunoSEQ multiplex PCR, and TCRdb holds only the in-frame ones, with some missing. The profile shows 95,000 to 150,000 clones, about 74% of them singletons. The specimen sequenced was peripheral blood. All receptors derive from a man of 80 years or more with COVID-19, enrolled during active disease. Each CDR3 is given with its conserved first and last residue. Fields, in order: clone size, J gene, D gene, V gene, CDR3 length, CDR3 DNA, CDR3 protein. A D gene is named only where the DNA matches it firmly. Size values are once, few and many counts, or a class for expanded clones, and some rows have none.

size: once
J: TRBJ2-7
D: .
V: TRBV5-4
length: 12
DNA: TGTGCCAGCAGCTTGGGGGACAACGAGCAGTACTTC
CDR3: CASSLGDNEQYF

size: .
J: TRBJ2-1
D: .
V: TRBV7-3
length: 17
DNA: TGTGCCAGCAGCCCAGCGGACAGAGCTAGCCTTTACAATGAGCAGTTCTTC
CDR3: CASSPADRASLYNEQFF

size: .
J: TRBJ2-5
D: .
V: TRBV7-9
length: 15
DNA: TGTGCCAGCAGCTTAGGGACACCCGGACAAGAGACCCAGTACTTC
CDR3: CASSLGTPGQETQYF

size: few
J: TRBJ1-1
D: TRBD1
V: TRBV7-2
length: 14
DNA: TGTGCCAGCAGCTCTCAACAGGGGGCGCCTGAAGCTTTCTTT
CDR3: CASSSQQGAPEAFF

size: .
J: TRBJ1-5
D: TRBD1
V: TRBV7-9
length: 15
DNA: TGTGCCAGCAGCTTGCTAGACAGGGAAGATCAGCCCCAGCATTTT
CDR3: CASSLLDREDQPQHF

size: .
J: TRBJ2-1
D: .
V: TRBV19
length: 17
DNA: TGTGCCAGTAGTATAGGGAGCGGAGCAAGCTCCTACAATGAGCAGTTCTTC
CDR3: CASSIGSGASSYNEQFF

size: .
J: TRBJ2-1
D: TRBD2
V: TRBV11-3
length: 13
DNA: TGTGCCAGCAGCTCAGGACTAGCGAATGAGCAGTTCTTC
CDR3: CASSSGLANEQFF

size: .
J: TRBJ2-7
D: TRBD1
V: TRBV7-7
length: 14
DNA: TGTGCTAGCAGCCCAAGACAGGGGGCCTACGAGCAGTACTTC
CDR3: CASSPRQGAYEQYF

size: .
J: TRBJ1-4
D: TRBD1
V: TRBV5-1
length: 14
DNA: TGCGCCAGCAGCGGGGGACAGTCTAATGAAAAACTGTTTTTT
CDR3: CASSGGQSNEKLFF

size: .
J: TRBJ1-1
D: .
V: TRBV19
length: 15
DNA: TGTGCCAGTAGGGAAGCAGGGATAATGAACACTGAAGCTTTCTTT
CDR3: CASREAGIMNTEAFF

size: .
J: TRBJ1-1
D: TRBD1
V: TRBV20-1
length: 14
DNA: TGCAGTGCTAGTAACAGGGGGCTGCAGACTGAAGCTTTCTTT
CDR3: CSASNRGLQTEAFF

size: .
J: TRBJ2-5
D: TRBD1
V: TRBV6-5
length: 13
DNA: TGTGCCAGCAGTTCCTGGACAGGGAGGACCCAGTACTTC
CDR3: CASSSWTGRTQYF

size: few
J: TRBJ1-4
D: TRBD1
V: TRBV5-1
length: 15
DNA: TGCGCCAGCAGCTTGGCCCGGACAGGGGCAGAAAAACTGTTTTTT
CDR3: CASSLARTGAEKLFF

size: .
J: TRBJ1-4
D: .
V: TRBV18
length: 14
DNA: TGTGCCAGCTCACCCGGGAGGGGAGAGGAAAAACTGTTTTTT
CDR3: CASSPGRGEEKLFF

size: once
J: TRBJ1-2
D: .
V: TRBV27
length: 18
DNA: TGTGCCAGCAGTCCTAAGGGCAACAGGGCCACCTCCCCTGGTGGCTACACCTTC
CDR3: CASSPKGNRATSPGGYTF

size: .
J: TRBJ2-2
D: TRBD2
V: TRBV2
length: 14
DNA: TGTGCCAGCGAGCGGGAATCGAACACCGGGGAGCTGTTTTTT
CDR3: CASERESNTGELFF

size: once
J: TRBJ2-5
D: .
V: TRBV11-1
length: 13
DNA: TGTGCCAGCAGCTTAGCAGAGGTGGAGACCCAGTACTTC
CDR3: CASSLAEVETQYF